These T cell receptor beta chains were read from a single sample in a study of blood T cell repertoires in COVID-19. Sequencing was performed with immunoSEQ multiplex PCR; in TCRdb, only in-frame clones are kept and a portion is missing. The sample includes some 78,000 clones, roughly 88% seen only once; the top ten take about 1%. Sequencing was performed on peripheral blood. These receptors all stem from a woman aged 50 to 60 in a cohort sampled during active COVID-19. CDR3s include the opening cysteine and the closing phenylalanine or tryptophan. A D gene is named only where the DNA matches it firmly. The size entry is marked missing in some rows and otherwise reads once, few, many or a size class.

d_gene	v_gene	abundance	j_gene	CDR3nt	CDR3aa
.	TRBV7-2	.	TRBJ2-1	TGTGCCAGCAGCGGCGGCTGGCTAACCTACAATGAGCAGTTCTTC	CASSGGWLTYNEQFF
.	TRBV2	.	TRBJ1-6	TGTGCCAGCAGTGAACAGGACAGTCCTGGCTATAATTCACCCCTCCACTTT	CASSEQDSPGYNSPLHF
.	TRBV5-5	.	TRBJ2-3	TGTGCCAGCAGCTTGGGGGACACTACGAAAGATACGCAGTATTTT	CASSLGDTTKDTQYF
TRBD1	TRBV28	.	TRBJ2-7	TGTGCCAGCAGCCCCGGGACAGCCCTCTACGAGCAGTACTTC	CASSPGTALYEQYF
TRBD2	TRBV11-3	few	TRBJ2-7	TGTGCCAGCAGCTTAGCGGGAGGATCGAGTGAGCAGTACTTC	CASSLAGGSSEQYF
TRBD2	TRBV24-1	.	TRBJ2-1	TGTGCCACCAGTCCGGGAGGGGTAGATGAGCAGTTCTTC	CATSPGGVDEQFF
TRBD2	TRBV11-2	.	TRBJ2-7	TGTGCCAGCAGCCTAGACAGCGGGAGCTCCTACGAGCAGTACTTC	CASSLDSGSSYEQYF
.	TRBV9	once	TRBJ1-6	TGTGCCAGCAGCGTAGACCAGGGTTATAATTCACCCCTCCACTTT	CASSVDQGYNSPLHF
.	TRBV18	.	TRBJ2-3	TGTGCCAGCTCACGGACTTATAGCACAGATACGCAGTATTTT	CASSRTYSTDTQYF
TRBD1	TRBV6-5	.	TRBJ2-7	TGTGCCATATCTTTGGACAGGCCTTACGAGCAGTACTTC	CAISLDRPYEQYF
.	TRBV28	.	TRBJ2-7	TGTGCCAGCAGCCGACTCGAACCCTACGAGCAGTACTTC	CASSRLEPYEQYF
TRBD2	TRBV10-3	.	TRBJ2-5	TGTGCCATCAGTGAGTGGACTAGCGGTCAAGAGACCCAGTACTTC	CAISEWTSGQETQYF
TRBD2	TRBV2	.	TRBJ2-3	TGTGCCAGCCTCAACCCGGGACTAGCGGACACAGATACGCAGTATTTT	CASLNPGLADTDTQYF
TRBD2	TRBV5-8	.	TRBJ2-2	TGTGCCAGCAGCACGGGACTAGCGGGATTCACCGGGGAGCTGTTTTTT	CASSTGLAGFTGELFF
.	TRBV11-3	once	TRBJ2-5	TGTGCCAGCAGCTTCGACAGCGAGGAGACCCAGTACTTC	CASSFDSEETQYF
.	TRBV5-1	.	TRBJ2-2	TGCGCCAGCAGCTTGCCCCCAGGGCAGTGGAACACCGGGGAGCTGTTTTTT	CASSLPPGQWNTGELFF
TRBD2	TRBV3-1/TRBV3-2	.	TRBJ2-1	TGTGCCAGCAGCTCTAGGACTAGCTGGGAGGGCTACAATGAGCAGTTCTTC	CASSSRTSWEGYNEQFF
TRBD2	TRBV19	.	TRBJ2-2	TGTGCCAGTAGTGTCGGGACTACCTTTGGGGAGCTGTTTTTT	CASSVGTTFGELFF
TRBD2	TRBV27	.	TRBJ2-7	TGTGCCAGCTCTCGGGCTAGCGGGAGTTCGTTGTACGAGCAGTACTTC	CASSRASGSSLYEQYF
.	TRBV5-1	.	TRBJ1-2	TGCGCCAGCAGCTTGGCCGAGGGACAAGGAGTTTCCACCTTC	CASSLAEGQGVSTF
TRBD2	TRBV5-4	.	TRBJ2-1	TGTGCCAGCAGCCCGACTAGCGGGAGAGGGTCCTACAATGAGCAGTTCTTC	CASSPTSGRGSYNEQFF
TRBD1	TRBV28	.	TRBJ1-1	TGTGCCAGCAGTTCCCGAGGACAGGGAAACACTGAAGCTTTCTTT	CASSSRGQGNTEAFF
TRBD1	TRBV9	.	TRBJ2-4	TGTGCCAGCTCCCGGGGACAGGGGGCGTCTGAGGCAAACATTCAGTACTTC	CASSRGQGASEANIQYF
TRBD2	TRBV3-1/TRBV3-2	.	TRBJ2-2	TGTGCCAGCAGCCAATTGGGGACTAGCGGGAGGGTTAACACCGGGGAGCTGTTTTTT	CASSQLGTSGRVNTGELFF
.	TRBV28	.	TRBJ2-1	TGTGCCAGCAGCCTGAGGCCAGGAGGCTACAATGAGCAGTTCTTC	CASSLRPGGYNEQFF
.	TRBV30	.	TRBJ1-6	TGTGCCTGGAGCTCCCGGGGTTCTAATTCACCCCTCCACTTT	CAWSSRGSNSPLHF
TRBD2	TRBV18	.	TRBJ2-1	TGTGCCAGCTCTCCGACTAGCGGGACGAATGAGCAGTTCTTC	CASSPTSGTNEQFF
TRBD2	TRBV3-1/TRBV3-2	once	TRBJ2-3	TGTGCCAGCGGGAGGGGAGGGACAGATACGCAGTATTTT	CASGRGGTDTQYF
TRBD2	TRBV7-9	.	TRBJ2-3	TGTGCCAGCGAACTCGGGGCTAGCGGGAGGACAGATACGCAGTATTTT	CASELGASGRTDTQYF
.	TRBV5-1	.	TRBJ2-1	TGCGCCAGCAGCTTATTTCAGGGTCACAATGAGCAGTTCTTC	CASSLFQGHNEQFF
.	TRBV19	.	TRBJ2-7	TGTGCCAGTAGTTGGGGAACAGGGTCGGGCACCTACGAGCAGTACTTC	CASSWGTGSGTYEQYF
.	TRBV10-1	.	TRBJ2-1	TGCGCCAGCAGTGATACACAAGAAAACCAGTTCTTC	CASSDTQENQFF
TRBD2	TRBV7-3	.	TRBJ2-2	TGTGCCAGCAGCTTAACTAGCGGGAGGGCCGGGGAGCTGTTTTTT	CASSLTSGRAGELFF
.	TRBV28	.	TRBJ2-3	TGTGCCAGCAGTTTCGGACAGTGGGGCACAGATACGCAGTATTTT	CASSFGQWGTDTQYF
TRBD1	TRBV3-1/TRBV3-2	.	TRBJ1-2	TGTGCCAGCAGCCTCCTGGACAGGGGCTATGGCTACACCTTC	CASSLLDRGYGYTF
.	TRBV10-3	once	TRBJ2-1	TGTGCCATCAGGGGGGCCAGCTCCTACAATGAGCAGTTCTTC	CAIRGASSYNEQFF
.	TRBV2	.	TRBJ2-1	TGTGCCAGCAGTGATTGGCGGGGCCGAAACAATGAGCAGTTCTTC	CASSDWRGRNNEQFF
TRBD2	TRBV7-2	once	TRBJ2-7	TGTGCCAGCAGCTTAGCGCTAGCGGGAGTCTACGAGCAGTACTTC	CASSLALAGVYEQYF
TRBD2	TRBV2	.	TRBJ2-3	TGTGCCAGCACCTGGGATAGCGGGAGAGGAGTAGATACGCAGTATTTT	CASTWDSGRGVDTQYF
.	TRBV3-1/TRBV3-2	.	TRBJ1-3	TGTGCCAGCAGCCCCGGGACAAAGTCTGGAAACACCATATATTTT	CASSPGTKSGNTIYF
TRBD2	TRBV11-2	.	TRBJ2-1	TGTGCCAGCAGCGACCTAGCGGGAAGATACAATGAGCAGTTCTTC	CASSDLAGRYNEQFF
.	TRBV6-6	.	TRBJ1-1	TGTGCCAGCAGTTACTTACAGGGAGAGGGCACTGAAGCTTTCTTT	CASSYLQGEGTEAFF
.	TRBV18	few	TRBJ2-7	TGTGCCAGCTCACCCGGGGACACCAAACAGGGCGAGCAGTACTTC	CASSPGDTKQGEQYF